The entry that follows covers one T cell receptor beta chain sequence. This sample is drawn from a study of blood T cell repertoires in COVID-19. Germline V gene data show CDR1 as SNHLY and CDR2 as FYNNEI. Trimming pared 6 bases from V and 4 bases from J, leaving 18 bases between. This CDR3 has 15 residues. The age range of participants was about 18 to 90 years, with residence in under 30 US areas. Cohort placement rested on clinical history that participants reported themselves. Donors in Cohort 3 who had recovered were those with two negative PCRs, healthcare professional clearance, or resolution of their symptoms. Data came from immunoSEQ multiplex PCR; TCRdb stores just in-frame clones and leaves some out. Of roughly 400,000 clones listed, 80% to 95% were seen once; the top ten hold about 0.6%.

Sequenced: PBMCs or T cells enriched from blood (not recorded which). The chain links TRBV2 to TRBJ1-2; tentatively, D is TRBD1 (6 bases). This receptor was obtained from a man aged 18 to 29 who had recovered from COVID-19. CDR3 in amino acids: CASRNANYRAYGYTF. The CDR3 DNA sequence: TGTGCCAGCAGAAACGCTAACTACAGGGCCTATGGCTACACCTTC.